The 20 T cell receptor beta chains in this list originate from one sample, sequenced in a study of shared clonotypes between healthy human individuals. The protocol was immunoSEQ multiplex PCR, while the TCRdb copy is restricted to in-frame clones and leaves out a portion. The table includes roughly 2.5 million clones, around nine tenths detected once. The sample taken for sequencing was naive CD4+ T cells sorted from blood. Noted subset: CD45RA+ positively selected. The receptor set was obtained from a man between 18 and 29 years old in good health.

The CDR3 spells CASSLGTSGAYEQYF. The CDR3, as DNA: TGTGCCAGCAGCTTGGGTACTAGCGGGGCCTACGAGCAGTACTTC. The chain couples TRBV5-5 to TRBJ2-7, with TRBD2 matching 10 bases. Germline CDR1 is SGHKS and CDR2 is YYEKEE (reference sequence). This CDR3 spans 15 amino acids. V lost 0 bases, J lost 2 bases, and 2 bases stayed unmatched.

This clone was seen only once. The chain uses TRBV18 and TRBJ2-3; 7 bases are shared with TRBD1. V trimming: 3 bases; J trimming: 5 bases; junction bases outside the gene matches: 2. The CDR3 is 13 amino acids. Germline V gene lookup returns CDR1 KGHSH and CDR2 LQKENI. CDR3 sequence (DNA): TGTGCCAGCTCACCCGACAGGGAAGATACGCAGTATTTT. It is translated as CASSPDREDTQYF.

This chain joins TRBV6-4 and TRBJ2-2, with unresolved D. The CDR3 loop spans 12 amino acids. Germline V gene sequence: CDR1 MRHNA, CDR2 SNTAGT. V lost 7 bases to trimming and J lost 7 bases, with 10 bases between them. The CDR3 loop reads CASTHLGGELFF. In DNA form, the CDR3 reads TGTGCCAGCACCCATCTTGGCGGGGAGCTGTTTTTT.

This chain links TRBV12-5 with TRBJ1-4; the D is unclear. The germline V and J ends were trimmed by 0 bases and 7 bases, with 21 bases remaining between them. Germline CDR1 and CDR2: LGHNT and FRNRAP. This CDR3 has 18 amino acids. The CDR3 loop is CASGLVLGGRPEGEKLFF. The CDR3 region has the DNA TGTGCTAGTGGTTTGGTACTCGGAGGACGACCAGAGGGTGAAAAACTGTTTTTT.

CDR3 in amino acids: CAWSGGGRGEQYF. DNA for the CDR3: TGTGCCTGGAGTGGCGGGGGCAGGGGGGAGCAGTACTTC. This chain uses TRBV30 with TRBJ2-7; D may be TRBD1 or TRBD2 (7 bases each). This CDR3 is 13 amino acids long. Trimming pared 1 base from V and 7 bases from J, leaving 14 bases between. CDR1 is GTSNPN and CDR2 is SVGIG in the germline V gene (reference sequence). Variable domain in full (rest from reference TRBV30 and TRBJ2-7): SQTIHQWPATLVQPVGSPLSLECTVEGTSNPNLYWYRQAAGRGLQLLFYSVGIGQISSEVPQNLSASRPQDRQFILSSKKLLLSDSGFYLCAWSGGGRGEQYFGPGTRLTVT.

This clone occurred once. This chain links TRBV6-1 with TRBJ1-5; D may be TRBD1 (6 bases). Between the trimmed V and J ends, which lost 4 bases and 6 bases, there was a span of 19 bases. The length of the CDR3 is 16 residues. In germline, CDR1 is MNHNS, CDR2 SASEGT. The CDR3 sequence is CASSVAGTGQGQPQHF. The CDR3 coding sequence is TGTGCCAGCAGTGTAGCTGGAACAGGGCAAGGTCAGCCCCAGCATTTT.

The rearrangement uses TRBV5-4 and TRBJ1-2; the D is unclear. The V gene's germline CDR1 is SGHNT and CDR2 YYREEE (reference sequence). This CDR3 has 13 amino acids. Trimming removed 2 bases from V and 6 bases from J, with 11 bases in between. CDR3 sequence (DNA): TGTGCCAGCAGCTTAATTGCCGTTAATGGCTACACCTTC. Amino acids: CASSLIAVNGYTF.

V is TRBV19 and J is TRBJ1-1; maybe TRBD1 (5 bases). The CDR3 is 14 amino acids. V was trimmed by 3 bases and J by 5 bases, leaving 13 bases between them. CDR1 and CDR2 from the germline V gene are LNHDA and SQIVND (reference sequence). The CDR3 here is CASSMKGGGTEAFF. The CDR3 DNA follows: TGTGCCAGTAGTATGAAGGGCGGGGGAACTGAAGCTTTCTTT.

About this clone: Other DNA sequences of this sample code for an identical CDR3. V usage is TRBV28 and J usage is TRBJ2-7; D unresolved. V was shortened by 3 bases and J by 3 bases, with 3 bases between the two germline ends. Germline V gives CDR1 MDHEN, CDR2 SYDVKM. The CDR3 totals 11 residues. CDR3 region: CASSLYYEQYF. CDR3 sequence (DNA): TGTGCCAGCAGTTTGTACTACGAGCAGTACTTC.

The chain combines TRBV10-1 with TRBJ1-1; D not certain. The CDR3 runs 13 residues. The germline V gene has CDR1 WNHNN and CDR2 SYGVQD (reference sequence). Trimming took off 6 bases at V and 5 bases at J, with 13 bases between the two ends. The CDR3 nucleotides read TGCGCCAGCAGCCACGACCAACCGACTGAAGCTTTCTTT. Translated, it gives CASSHDQPTEAFF.

As DNA, the CDR3 is TGTGCCAGCAGTTCGGGGGGGGTGGATACGCAGTATTTT. It yields the protein CASSSGGVDTQYF. This chain joins TRBV28 and TRBJ2-3; 8 bases align to TRBD2. The CDR3 has 13 residues. In germline, CDR1 is MDHEN, CDR2 SYDVKM. V shed 4 bases and J 6 bases; nucleotides not matched to a gene: 3.

This clone was detected once. In DNA, the CDR3 is TGTGCCAGCACCCCGTCCACCAGGGATAATCAGCCCCAGCATTTT. It codes for CASTPSTRDNQPQHF. This chain joins TRBV28 and TRBJ1-5, with D possibly matching TRBD1 (5 bases). The CDR3 is 15 residues long. With 7 bases removed from V and 4 bases from J, the gap between germline ends came to 17 bases. Germline loops: CDR1 MDHEN, CDR2 SYDVKM.

This CDR3 reads CASSESRGGGPGTQYF. The CDR3 region has the DNA TGCGCCAGCAGTGAGTCAAGAGGAGGGGGGCCCGGGACCCAGTACTTC. This sequence joins TRBV10-1 and TRBJ2-5; perhaps D is TRBD1 or TRBD2 (6 bases each). Trimming left V 0 bases short and J 7 bases short, with 18 bases between. CDR1 is WNHNN and CDR2 is SYGVQD in the germline V gene (reference sequence). CDR3 length equals 16 residues.

This chain connects TRBV6-6 to TRBJ1-2; D might be TRBD1 (5 bases). The ends were cut back, 6 bases at V and 3 bases at J, with 8 bases in the middle. Germline lookup yields CDR1 MNHNY and CDR2 SVGAGI (reference sequence). This CDR3 has 12 residues. The CDR3 sequence: CASRQVDYGYTF. In DNA form, the CDR3 reads TGTGCCAGCAGACAGGTCGACTATGGCTACACCTTC.

The chain is built from TRBV11-2 and TRBJ1-5; no clear D gene. This CDR3 is built from 15 residues. V gave up 3 bases and J gave up 3 bases, with 12 bases separating them. Germline lookup yields CDR1 SGHAT and CDR2 FQNNGV. CDR3 region: CASSFNGANNQPQHF. The CDR3 DNA reads as TGTGCCAGCAGCTTTAACGGAGCGAACAATCAGCCCCAGCATTTT.

The chain joins TRBV28 to TRBJ2-7; possibly TRBD2 for D (6 bases). The V gene lost 1 base and the J gene lost 9 bases, with 10 bases spanning the gap. The CDR3 sequence is 12 residues long. Germline V gives CDR1 MDHEN, CDR2 SYDVKM. The CDR3 protein is CASSLSRGGQYF. In DNA, the CDR3 is TGTGCCAGCAGTTTATCGCGGGGAGGGCAGTACTTC.

This sequence joins TRBV29-1 and TRBJ2-1; TRBD2 might be the D (6 bases). This CDR3 region has 14 residues. The germline V gene encodes CDR1 SQVTM and CDR2 ANQGSEA. V was pared by 6 bases and J by 0 bases, with 12 bases between. The CDR3 coding sequence is TGCAGCGTCATCATAGCGGACTCCTACAATGAGCAGTTCTTC. It codes for CSVIIADSYNEQFF.

The chain carries TRBV29-1 and TRBJ1-3, with TRBD1 as a possible D gene (6 bases). The length of the CDR3 is 14 residues. Germline V gives CDR1 SQVTM, CDR2 ANQGSEA. Trimming cost V 8 bases and J 0 bases, with 14 bases left between them. CDR3 bases: TGCAGCTTTTCGACAGGCCTCTCTGGAAACACCATATATTTT. Translating gives CSFSTGLSGNTIYF.

Remarks on this clone: A junction end diverges from the germline sequence, so it may reflect a read error. This sequence joins TRBV7-8 and TRBJ2-2; 7 bases agree with TRBD1. Germline CDR1 reads SGHVS; CDR2 reads FQNEAQ. The CDR3 contains 16 residues. The CDR3 region is CASSKRTGHTTRELFF. DNA of the CDR3: TGTGCCAGCAGTAAACGGACAGGCCATACCACCAGGGAGCTGTTTTTT. Drawing the rest from reference TRBV7-8 and TRBJ2-2, the complete variable domain is GAGVSQSPRYKVAKRGQDVALRCDPISGHVSLFWYQQALGQGPEFLTYFQNEAQLDKSGLPSDRFFAERPEGSVSTLKIQRTQQEDSAVYLCASSKRTGHTTRELFFGEGSRLTVL.

This sequence joins TRBV19 and TRBJ1-1, with no clear D. V shed 5 bases and J shed 1 base, with 8 bases lying between them. Germline V gives CDR1 LNHDA, CDR2 SQIVND (reference sequence). This CDR3 has 13 amino acids. For the CDR3, the DNA is TGTGCCAGTAGTGACGGGAGGAACACTGAAGCTTTCTTT. It codes for CASSDGRNTEAFF.